This TCR beta chain was identified in a study of graft-versus-host responses after intestinal transplantation. Sequencing was performed with immunoSEQ multiplex PCR; in TCRdb, only in-frame clones are kept and a portion is missing. The sample carries roughly 50,000 clones, about 89% recorded once. Germline V lookup: CDR1 ENHRY, CDR2 SYGVKD. The length of the CDR3 is 13 residues. V was pared by 11 bases and J by 0 bases, with 12 bases between. Sequenced here: PBMCs, sampled roughly 660 days after intestinal transplant. The V gene is TRBV10-3, the J gene TRBJ2-3; TRBD2 is a possible D gene (5 bases). The source of this sequence is a human patient who received an intestinal transplant, so some T cells may come from the graft donor. CDR3 DNA: TGTGCCGTAACGGGGTCTAGCACAGATACGCAGTATTTT. It specifies CAVTGSSTDTQYF.